This TCR beta chain was profiled in a study of blood T cell repertoires in COVID-19. Looked up from germline, CDR1 is SGHKS and CDR2 is YYEKEE (reference sequence). This CDR3 is 13 amino acids long. Trimming took off 4 bases at V and 7 bases at J, with 12 bases between the two ends. In the authors' workflow: The assay estimated nucleated cells by amplifying reference gene primers. Sequenced by immunoSEQ multiplex PCR; TCRdb stores in-frame clones only, minus some. That table gives V, J and clone size, and the DNA gave D and trimming. The table shows around 130,000 clones, with about 81% occurring only once.

This TCR derives from a man aged 40-49 years with acute COVID-19. The sequenced material came from PBMCs or T cells enriched from blood (not recorded which). The rearrangement joins TRBV5-5 to TRBJ2-4, with D possibly matching TRBD1 (6 bases). The CDR3 reads CASSLLRGNIQYF. DNA for the CDR3: TGTGCCAGCAGCCTCCTCAGGGGTAACATTCAGTACTTC.